This TCR beta chain stems from a study of T-cell memory formation after mild COVID-19. As for the study in general: TCR clusters were largely donor specific. Study findings and constraints: Clones from the second wave (peaking day 37) had unconfirmed SARS-CoV-2 specificity. Some clones that responded were present in memory (sampled pre-infection), which suggests cross-reactive memory joined.

Barcoded TCR alpha and TCR beta cDNA libraries with UMIs came from 5'RACE using constant-segment primers. MiXCR, applied by TCRdb to the 5' RACE reads, yields one record per CDR3 protein. Of roughly 190,000 distinct CDR3 sequences listed, about 27% were seen once; the top ten hold approximately 10%. On this clonotype itself: Its cognate antigen is unknown.

The sequenced sample consisted of PBMCs or a T cell subset sorted from them (not recorded which). This sequence originates from an adult woman who had mild COVID-19 (a few samples of this study predate the infection). Cell type and time point are not known.

The CDR3 here is CASSWGLAADTQYF. CDR3 DNA sequence: TGTGCCAGCAGCTGGGGACTAGCTGCAGATACGCAGTATTTT. The chain employs TRBV11-2 and TRBJ2-3; 9 nucleotides line up with TRBD2. The CDR3 extends over 14 amino acids. The germline V gene has CDR1 SGHAT and CDR2 FQNNGV. With V trimmed by 4 bases and J by 4 bases, 3 bases remained unmatched.